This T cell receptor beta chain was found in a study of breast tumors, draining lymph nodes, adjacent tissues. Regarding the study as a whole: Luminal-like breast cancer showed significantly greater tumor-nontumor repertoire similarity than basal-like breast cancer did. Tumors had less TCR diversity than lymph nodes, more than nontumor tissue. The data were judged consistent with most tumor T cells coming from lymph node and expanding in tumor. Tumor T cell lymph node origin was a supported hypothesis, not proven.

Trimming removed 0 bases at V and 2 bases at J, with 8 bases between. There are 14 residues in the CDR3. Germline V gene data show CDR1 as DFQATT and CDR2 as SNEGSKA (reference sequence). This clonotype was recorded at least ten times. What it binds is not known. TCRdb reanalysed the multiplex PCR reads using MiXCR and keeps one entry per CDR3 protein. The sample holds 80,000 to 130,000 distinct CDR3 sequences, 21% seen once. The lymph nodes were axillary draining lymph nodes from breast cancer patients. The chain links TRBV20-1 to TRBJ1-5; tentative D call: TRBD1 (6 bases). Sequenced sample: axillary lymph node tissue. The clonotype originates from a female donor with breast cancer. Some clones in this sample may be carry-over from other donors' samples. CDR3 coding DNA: TGCAGTGCTAGAGACAGGGGAGGCAATCAGCCCCAGCATTTT. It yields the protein CSARDRGGNQPQHF.